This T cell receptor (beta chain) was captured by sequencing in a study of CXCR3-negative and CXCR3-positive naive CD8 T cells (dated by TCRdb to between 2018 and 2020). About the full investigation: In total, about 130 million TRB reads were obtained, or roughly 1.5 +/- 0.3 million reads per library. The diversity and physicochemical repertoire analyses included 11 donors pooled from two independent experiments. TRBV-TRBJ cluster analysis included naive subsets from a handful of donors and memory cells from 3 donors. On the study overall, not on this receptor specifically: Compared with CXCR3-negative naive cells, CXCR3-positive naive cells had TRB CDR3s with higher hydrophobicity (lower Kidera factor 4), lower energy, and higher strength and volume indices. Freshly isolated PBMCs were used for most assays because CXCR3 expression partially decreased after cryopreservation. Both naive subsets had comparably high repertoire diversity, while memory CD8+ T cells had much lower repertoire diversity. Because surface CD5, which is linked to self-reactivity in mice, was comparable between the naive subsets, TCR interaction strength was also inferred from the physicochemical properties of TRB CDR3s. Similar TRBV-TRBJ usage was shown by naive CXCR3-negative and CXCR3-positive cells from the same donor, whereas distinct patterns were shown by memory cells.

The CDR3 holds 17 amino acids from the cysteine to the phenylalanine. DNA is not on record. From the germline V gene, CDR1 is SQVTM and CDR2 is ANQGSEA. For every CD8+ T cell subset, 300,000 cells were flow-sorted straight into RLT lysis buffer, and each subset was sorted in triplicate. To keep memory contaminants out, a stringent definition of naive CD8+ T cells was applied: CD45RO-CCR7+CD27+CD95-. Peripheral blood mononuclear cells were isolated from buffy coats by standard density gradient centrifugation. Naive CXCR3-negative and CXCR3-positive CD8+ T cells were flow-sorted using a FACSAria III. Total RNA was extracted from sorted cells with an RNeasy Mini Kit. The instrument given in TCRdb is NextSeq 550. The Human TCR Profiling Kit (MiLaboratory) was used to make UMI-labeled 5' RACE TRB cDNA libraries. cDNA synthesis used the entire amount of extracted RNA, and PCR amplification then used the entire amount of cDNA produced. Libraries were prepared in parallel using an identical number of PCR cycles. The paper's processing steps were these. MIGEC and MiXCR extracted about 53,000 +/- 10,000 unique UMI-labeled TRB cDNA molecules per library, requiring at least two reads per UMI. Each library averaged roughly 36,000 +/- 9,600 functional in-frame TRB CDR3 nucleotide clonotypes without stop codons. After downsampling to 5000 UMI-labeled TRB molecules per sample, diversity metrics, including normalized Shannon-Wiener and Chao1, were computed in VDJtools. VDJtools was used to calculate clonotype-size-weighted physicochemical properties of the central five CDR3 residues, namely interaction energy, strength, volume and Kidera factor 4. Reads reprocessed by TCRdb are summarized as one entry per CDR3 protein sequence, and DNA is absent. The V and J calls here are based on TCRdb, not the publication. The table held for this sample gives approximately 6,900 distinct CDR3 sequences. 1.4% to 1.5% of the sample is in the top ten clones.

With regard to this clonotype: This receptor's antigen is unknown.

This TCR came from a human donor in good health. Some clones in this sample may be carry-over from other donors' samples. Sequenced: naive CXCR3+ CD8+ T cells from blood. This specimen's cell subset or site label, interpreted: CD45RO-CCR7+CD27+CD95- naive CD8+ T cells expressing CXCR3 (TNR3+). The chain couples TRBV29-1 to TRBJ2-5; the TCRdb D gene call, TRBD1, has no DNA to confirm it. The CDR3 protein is CSSTPRDGDVFQETQYF. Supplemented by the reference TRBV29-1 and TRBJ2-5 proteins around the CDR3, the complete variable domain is SAVISQKPSRDICQRGTSLTIQCQVDSQVTMMFWYRQQPGQSLTLIATANQGSEATYESGFVIDKFPISRPNLTFSTLTVSNMSPEDSSIYLCSSTPRDGDVFQETQYFGPGTRLLVL.